This T cell receptor (beta chain) comes out of a study of blood T cell repertoires in COVID-19. As for the study in general: Sites across the United States, Italy and Spain contributed samples from acute and convalescent COVID-19. Sources were T cells, B-cell-depleted T cells, or PBMCs; the material itself was cDNA or gDNA.

Data came from immunoSEQ multiplex PCR; TCRdb stores just in-frame clones and leaves some out. The repertoire consists of 270,000 or so clones, with roughly 90% occurring once and the leading ten covering under 3%. Germline V gene lookup returns CDR1 SGDLS and CDR2 YYNGEE. Trimming left V 0 bases short and J 1 base short, with 10 bases between. This CDR3 has 15 amino acids. This clone was seen more than once but under ten times. Participant age was roughly 18 to 90 years, and participants resided in fewer than 30 US areas. This receptor was obtained from a woman aged 40 to 50 with acute COVID-19. The rearrangement joins TRBV9 to TRBJ1-2; no clear D gene. Sample: PBMCs or T cells enriched from blood (not recorded which). CDR3 sequence: CASSVERGVNYGYTF. In DNA, the CDR3 is TGTGCCAGCAGCGTAGAGCGGGGTGTTAACTATGGCTACACCTTC.